This T cell receptor (beta chain) was retrieved from a study of shared clonotypes between healthy human individuals. Study information: There were three CD4 naive, three CD4 memory, two CD8 naive and one CD8 memory plates per donor. Study conclusions and caveats: Around 5% was the fraction of naive CD4 clonotypes found shared across several donors. Naive subsets, compared against memory subsets, generally had larger estimated richness values.

Germline CDR1 SGHTA, CDR2 FQGNSA. The CDR3 has 15 amino acids. The germline V and J ends were trimmed by 1 base and 7 bases, with 16 bases remaining between them. Each cell subset's genomic DNA was divided evenly among several immunoSEQ plates. Libraries were prepared by immunoSEQ multiplex PCR; TCRdb keeps only in-frame clonotypes and omits some of them. The repertoire includes about 980,000 clones, over 60% of them detected once, and around 1.5% sits in the top ten. Regarding this clone: Its antigen remains unidentified.

Sequencing was done on a sample of memory CD4+ T cells sorted from blood. The subset here: CD45RA-negative fraction. The chain employs TRBV7-2 and TRBJ2-5; the D gene is possibly TRBD2 (5 bases). The sequence came from a man aged 18-30 years in good health. CDR3 in DNA: TGTGCCAGCAGCTTAGGTGGGCGCGAGGAGGCGACCCAGTACTTC. Translation gives CASSLGGREEATQYF.